Each of the 13 T cell receptor beta chains below was sequenced from the same sample in a study of regulatory T cells in long-lasting Graves disease. To make TCR beta libraries, researchers used iRepertoire HTBI primers and Arm-PCR of CDR3 regions. TCRdb ran MiXCR on the multiplex PCR reads and lists one entry per CDR3 protein. The sample comprises roughly 300,000 distinct CDR3 sequences, roughly a fifth of which are singletons, and just under 30% rests with the top ten. Noted time point: persistent/refractory GD, antithyroid drugs over 5 years with positive TRAb. Construction of the TCR library relied on RNA isolated from PBMCs. The sequencing used peripheral blood mononuclear cells (PBMCs), collected when the disease was refractory, from a patient treated with antithyroid drugs. The receptors originated from a female donor with Graves disease.

Points on this clonotype: A read error may explain this, as a much larger clone is one base away. A read error is likely, as this CDR3 ends without the conserved phenylalanine or tryptophan. The V and J genes are TRBV7-2 and TRBJ2-7; TRBD2 aligns across 9 bases. The CDR3 has 15 residues. Germline CDR1 SGHTA, CDR2 FQGNSA. J lost 1 base, V lost 5 bases, and 6 bases had no gene match. The CDR3 nucleotides are TGTGCCAGCAGCACCGGGCGGGAGGGATCCTACGAGCAGTACCTC. It translates to CASSTGREGSYEQYL.

Ten or more counts support this clonotype. The chain uses TRBV2 and TRBJ2-2, with a tentative D call TRBD1 (6 bases). CDR1 and CDR2 from the germline V gene are SNHLY and FYNNEI. The CDR3 runs 14 residues. Trimming took off 8 bases at V and 0 bases at J, with 10 bases between the two ends. The chain's CDR3 is CASVGQPNTGELFF. DNA of the CDR3: TGTGCCAGCGTCGGACAGCCGAACACCGGGGAGCTGTTTTTT. Drawing the rest from reference TRBV2 and TRBJ2-2, the complete variable domain is EPEVTQTPSHQVTQMGQEVILRCVPISNHLYFYWYRQILGQKVEFLVSFYNNEISEKSEIFDDQFSVERPDGSNFTLKIRSTKLEDSAMYFCASVGQPNTGELFFGEGSRLTVL.

In this sample, this clonotype turned up a few times. This chain uses TRBV7-2 with TRBJ1-1; D gene unclear. The CDR3 has 14 residues. Germline values: CDR1 SGHTA, CDR2 FQGNSA. Deletions cut 1 base from V and 4 bases from J, with 10 bases between. The CDR3 is CASSLVVAVTEAFF. The CDR3 DNA is TGTGCCAGCAGCTTAGTCGTGGCAGTCACTGAAGCTTTCTTT.

This clonotype was counted at least ten times. The J gene is TRBJ1-1, the V gene TRBV3-1; D gene ambiguous. Germline V CDR1 and CDR2: LGHDT, YNNKEL (reference sequence). Deletions cut 3 bases from V and 3 bases from J, with 11 bases between. The CDR3 runs to 14 residues. CDR3 DNA sequence: TGTGCCAGCAGCCAGTCCCTGATTCACACTGAAGCTTTCTTT. Amino acids: CASSQSLIHTEAFF. Using reference TRBV3-1 and TRBJ1-1 for the parts outside the CDR3, the full variable domain is DTAVSQTPKYLVTQMGNDKSIKCEQNLGHDTMYWYKQDSKKFLKIMFSYNNKELIINETVPNRFSPKSPDKAHLNLHINSLELGDSAVYFCASSQSLIHTEAFFGQGTRLTVV.

This clonotype was found a few times. The CDR3 spells CSASSGNNQPQHF. CDR3 bases: TGCAGTGCTAGTTCAGGGAACAATCAGCCCCAGCATTTT. V usage is TRBV20-1 and J usage is TRBJ1-5, with D perhaps TRBD1 (5 bases). Germline V gives CDR1 DFQATT, CDR2 SNEGSKA (reference sequence). The length of the CDR3 is 13 residues. Trimming took off 3 bases at V and 3 bases at J, with 9 bases between the two ends.

This clonotype was picked up many times. The rearrangement joins TRBV30 to TRBJ1-1, with a weak D call TRBD1 (6 bases). CDR1 GTSNPN and CDR2 SVGIG come from the germline V gene (reference sequence). The CDR3 is made up of 11 amino acids. CDR3 in DNA: TGTGCGACAGGTCGAAACACTGAAGCTTTCTTT. This translates into CATGRNTEAFF.

On this clonotype itself: A much larger clone differs by one base, so this may be a read error. The chain recombines TRBV6-5 with TRBJ1-4, with D hard to call. V was shortened by 0 bases and J by 11 bases, with 19 bases between the two germline ends. The CDR3 spans 16 residues. The germline V gene has CDR1 MNHEY and CDR2 SVGAGI. The DNA for the CDR3 is TGTGCCAGCAGTTACTCGATCGAGGGAGTCGGTGAGAAACTGTTTTTT. Encoded protein: CASSYSIEGVGEKLFF.

This clonotype has ten or more counts. This chain uses TRBV7-8 with TRBJ1-1, with D hard to call. Germline CDR1 and CDR2: SGHVS and FQNEAQ. The V and J ends lost 5 bases and 1 base respectively, with 11 bases between them. This CDR3 has 14 amino acids. DNA for the CDR3: TGTGCCAGCAGCCAAGCCCGCGGGAACACTGAAGCTTTCTTT. It translates to CASSQARGNTEAFF.

This clonotype was picked up many times. This chain links TRBV11-2 with TRBJ1-2; a possible D gene is TRBD1 (5 bases). The CDR3 has 14 amino acids. Germline CDR1 reads SGHAT; CDR2 reads FQNNGV. Trimming took 0 bases from V and 4 from J, leaving 9 bases between them. The CDR3 loop is CASSLEKGVYGYTF. CDR3 sequence (DNA): TGTGCCAGCAGCTTAGAAAAAGGGGTCTATGGCTACACCTTC.

The rearrangement uses TRBV5-8 and TRBJ1-2, with 8 bases fitting TRBD1. In germline, CDR1 is SGHTS, CDR2 YDEGEE. The ends lost 0 bases at V and 2 bases at J; junction bases unmatched: 3. The length of the CDR3 is 15 residues. The CDR3 nucleotides read TGTGCCAGCAGCTTGGGGGACAGGTGGAACTATGGCTACACCTTC. Residues: CASSLGDRWNYGYTF.

The chain couples TRBV20-1 to TRBJ1-5; no clear D gene. Germline-derived CDR1 and CDR2 are DFQATT and SNEGSKA (reference sequence). V lost 1 base to trimming and J lost 1 base, with 8 bases between them. The CDR3 sequence is 14 residues long. In nucleotides, the CDR3 is TGCAGTGCTAGAGGTACAGTCAGCAATCAGCCCCAGCATTTT. Translated, it gives CSARGTVSNQPQHF.

The V call is TRBV4-1, the J call TRBJ2-5; TRBD2 agrees at 8 bases. V was pared by 0 bases and J by 5 bases, with 5 bases of the junction left unmatched. The CDR3 loop spans 15 amino acids. Per germline, CDR1 MGHRA and CDR2 YSYEKL. The CDR3 region has the DNA TGCGCCAGCAGCCAAGATGGGACTAGGCGGGAGACCCAGTACTTC. This gives the protein CASSQDGTRRETQYF.

This clonotype showed up many times. V and J are TRBV7-2 and TRBJ1-5; D unresolved. The CDR3 covers 13 residues. Germline CDR1 and CDR2: SGHTA and FQGNSA. The V gene lost 7 bases and the J gene lost 5 bases, with 12 bases spanning the gap. The CDR3 loop reads CASNAGPDQPQHF. CDR3 nucleotide sequence: TGTGCCAGCAACGCTGGACCCGATCAGCCCCAGCATTTT.